This is a list of T cell receptor beta chains from one sample in a study of cytomegalovirus exposure and HLA in healthy donors. Profiling relied on immunoSEQ multiplex PCR, and the TCRdb table lists in-frame clones only, not all of them. The sample holds 70,000 to 95,000 clones; around 84% are singletons and the top ten take approximately 2%. The sample was PBMCs. The origin of the receptors is a man aged 18 to 30 in good health and CMV-seronegative. The CDR3 runs from the conserved cysteine through the conserved F or W. The order of the fields is clone size, V gene, J gene, D gene, CDR3 DNA, CDR3 protein. A D gene is named only where the DNA matches it firmly. Not every row has a clone size; where given, it reads once, few, many or a size class.

.	TRBV4-1	TRBJ1-6	.	TGCGCCAGCAGCCAAAAGCAAATGGACATTTATTCACCCCTCCACTTT	CASSQKQMDIYSPLHF
.	TRBV5-8	TRBJ1-3	.	TGTGCCAGCCGTGGGCTAGGAAACACCATATATTTT	CASRGLGNTIYF
.	TRBV10-1	TRBJ1-5	TRBD1	TGCGCCAGCGGAAGAGTGGACAGGAGCCCCTATAGCAATCAGCCCCAGCATTTT	CASGRVDRSPYSNQPQHF
.	TRBV6-1	TRBJ2-3	.	TGTGCCAGCTCCCCGACAGTCACAGATACGCAGTATTTT	CASSPTVTDTQYF
few	TRBV6-4	TRBJ2-2	.	TGTGCCAGCAGTGACGGTGTAGGGGGAATCACCGGGGAGCTGTTTTTT	CASSDGVGGITGELFF
.	TRBV7-9	TRBJ2-1	.	TGTGCCAGCAGCTTAGCCGCTGCGGAGTACAATGAGCAGTTCTTC	CASSLAAAEYNEQFF
once	TRBV9	TRBJ2-5	.	TGTGCCAGCAGCGTAGTACCAGGAGGGCAGACCCAGTACTTC	CASSVVPGGQTQYF
.	TRBV7-8	TRBJ1-4	TRBD1	TGTGCCAGCAGCCCGGGACAGTTTAATGAAAAACTGTTTTTT	CASSPGQFNEKLFF
few	TRBV18	TRBJ1-2	TRBD1	TGTGCCAGCTCACCCGCCGGGACAGCGCAGGGCTACACCTTC	CASSPAGTAQGYTF
.	TRBV6-1	TRBJ1-5	.	TGTGCCAGCGAACGTTCAGTGGGCAATCAGCCCCAGCATTTT	CASERSVGNQPQHF
.	TRBV5-8	TRBJ1-1	TRBD1	TGTGCCAGCAGCTTGGGGACAGGGGTGAAGAGGAACACTGAAGCTTTCTTT	CASSLGTGVKRNTEAFF
once	TRBV5-1	TRBJ2-5	TRBD2	TGCGCCAGCAGCGTGCCCGGTAGCGGGGCACAAGAGACCCAGTACTTC	CASSVPGSGAQETQYF
few	TRBV2	TRBJ1-4	TRBD1	TGTGCCAGCAGGACAGGGAGAAGTGAAAAACTGTTTTTT	CASRTGRSEKLFF
.	TRBV6-1	TRBJ1-5	.	TGTGCCAGCAGACTAGCGGGACTGACAAATCAGCCCCAGCATTTT	CASRLAGLTNQPQHF
.	TRBV10-1	TRBJ2-7	.	TGCGCCAGCAGCCAGGGGTCCTACGAGCAGTACTTC	CASSQGSYEQYF
.	TRBV7-8	TRBJ2-3	TRBD2	TGTGCCAGCAGCTTTAGCGGGGGGACAGATACGCAGTATTTT	CASSFSGGTDTQYF
few	TRBV4-1	TRBJ1-1	.	TGCGCCAGCAGCCAAGAGCGCAGGGCAGGTCGAGCTTTCTTT	CASSQERRAGRAFF
.	TRBV6-7	TRBJ2-1	TRBD1	TGTGCCAGCAGTCCGGGACAGGGGAATGCGGGACTAGTGCCCAATGAGCAGTTCTTC	CASSPGQGNAGLVPNEQFF
.	TRBV6-4	TRBJ2-1	TRBD1	TGTGCCAGCAGCCCCGGGACAGGGGATCGTCGTCCGCAGTTCTTC	CASSPGTGDRRPQFF
.	TRBV4-2	TRBJ1-6	TRBD1	TGTGCCAGCAGCCAAGATCTGACAGGGAATTTTTCACCCCTCCACTTT	CASSQDLTGNFSPLHF
once	TRBV4-2	TRBJ2-7	.	TGTGCCAGCAGCCAAGAATCTAGCCTTACATACGAGCAGTACTTC	CASSQESSLTYEQYF
once	TRBV18	TRBJ2-3	.	TGTGCCAGCTCACCGCCGACTAGTCGAGATACGCAGTATTTT	CASSPPTSRDTQYF
.	TRBV4-2	TRBJ1-6	TRBD1	TGTGCCAGCAGCCAAGATCTGCCGACCGGGACAGGGGATAATTCACCCCTCCACTTT	CASSQDLPTGTGDNSPLHF
.	TRBV2	TRBJ2-7	TRBD1	TGTGCCAGCATACTACAGGGGGTCGGCGAGCAGTACTTC	CASILQGVGEQYF
.	TRBV5-4	TRBJ1-1	TRBD1	TGTGCCAGCAACAGGGGTTCGAGCACTGAAGCTTTCTTT	CASNRGSSTEAFF
.	TRBV4-2	TRBJ2-7	TRBD1	TGTGCCAGCAGCCCCGGACAGGGCCACGAGCAGTACTTC	CASSPGQGHEQYF
once	TRBV9	TRBJ2-1	TRBD2	TGTGCCAGCAGCGTAGAGGGGCGGGGGGGTTACAATGAGCAGTTCTTC	CASSVEGRGGYNEQFF
.	TRBV6-5	TRBJ1-1	.	TGTGCCAGCAGTTACTCGAGCGTGGTAGGCACTGAAGCTTTCTTT	CASSYSSVVGTEAFF